This is a list of T cell receptor beta chains from one sample in a study of CD4+ T cells in melanoma. Profiled with immunoSEQ multiplex PCR; TCRdb holds only in-frame clones, not every one. Found here are 15,000 or so clones, approximately 88% of them singletons; the top ten hold about 6%. Sequencing was carried out using cells from a culture (not recorded whether cultured in vitro). The receptor source for this set is a human donor with melanoma. Each CDR3 is given with its conserved first and last residue. Fields, in order: clone size, D gene, J gene, V gene, CDR3 DNA, CDR3 protein. A D gene is named only where the DNA matches it firmly. Rows give clone size only sometimes, using once, few, many, or a class for an expanded clone.

clone_size: .
d_call: .
j_call: TRBJ2-6
v_call: TRBV11-2
cdr3_nt: TGTGCCAGTGCCCCGGGACACGGAAACTCTGGGGCCAACGTCCTGACTTTC
cdr3_aa: CASAPGHGNSGANVLTF

clone_size: few
d_call: TRBD1
j_call: TRBJ2-1
v_call: TRBV14
cdr3_nt: TGTGCCAGCAGCCGCGGGACAGGAGGGTGGTATGAGCAGTTCTTC
cdr3_aa: CASSRGTGGWYEQFF

clone_size: .
d_call: .
j_call: TRBJ1-3
v_call: TRBV4-1
cdr3_nt: TGCGCCAGCAGCTACACTCGGGACTCTGGAAACACCATATATTTT
cdr3_aa: CASSYTRDSGNTIYF

clone_size: .
d_call: .
j_call: TRBJ1-2
v_call: TRBV30
cdr3_nt: TGTGCCTGGAGGACCAGCGGGGGGCTGGGTGGCTACACCTTC
cdr3_aa: CAWRTSGGLGGYTF

clone_size: few
d_call: TRBD1
j_call: TRBJ2-3
v_call: TRBV27
cdr3_nt: TGTGCCAGCAGTTCGGGACAGGGGGCCCGACGATCGCAGTATTTT
cdr3_aa: CASSSGQGARRSQYF

clone_size: once
d_call: .
j_call: TRBJ2-1
v_call: TRBV6-1
cdr3_nt: TGTGCCAGCAGTGATCGGACGGGGGTCGATGAGCAGTTCTTC
cdr3_aa: CASSDRTGVDEQFF

clone_size: once
d_call: .
j_call: TRBJ2-2
v_call: TRBV9
cdr3_nt: TGTGCCAGCAGCGTAGGCCAGGCCGGCACCGGGGAGCTGTTTTTT
cdr3_aa: CASSVGQAGTGELFF

clone_size: .
d_call: .
j_call: TRBJ2-1
v_call: TRBV6-1
cdr3_nt: TGTGCCAGCAGCCACAACCCTACTAGGGATGAGCAGTTCTTC
cdr3_aa: CASSHNPTRDEQFF

clone_size: .
d_call: .
j_call: TRBJ2-3
v_call: TRBV18
cdr3_nt: TGTGCCAGCTCACCACTTGAAATGGATACGCAGTATTTT
cdr3_aa: CASSPLEMDTQYF

clone_size: .
d_call: .
j_call: TRBJ1-1
v_call: TRBV2
cdr3_nt: TGTGCCAGCACAGGCCTAGTGGGTGTCACTGAAGCTTTCTTT
cdr3_aa: CASTGLVGVTEAFF

clone_size: .
d_call: .
j_call: TRBJ1-6
v_call: TRBV5-4
cdr3_nt: TGTGCCAGCAGGATGGGTAGCGAATCACCCCTCCACTTT
cdr3_aa: CASRMGSESPLHF

clone_size: .
d_call: TRBD1
j_call: TRBJ2-5
v_call: TRBV5-1
cdr3_nt: TGCGCCAGCAGCTTTGCCGGACAGGCGGAGACCCAGTACTTC
cdr3_aa: CASSFAGQAETQYF

clone_size: .
d_call: .
j_call: TRBJ2-3
v_call: TRBV5-1
cdr3_nt: TGCGCCAGCAGCTTGGGGGGCCTCTTGGCAGATACGCAGTATTTT
cdr3_aa: CASSLGGLLADTQYF

clone_size: .
d_call: .
j_call: TRBJ2-2
v_call: TRBV6-1
cdr3_nt: TGTGCCAGCAGTGAAGAACCGGGGGGCCACACCGGGGAGCTGTTTTTT
cdr3_aa: CASSEEPGGHTGELFF

clone_size: .
d_call: .
j_call: TRBJ2-7
v_call: TRBV10-1
cdr3_nt: TGCGCCAGCGGGTCGGTGCCCGAGCAGTACTTC
cdr3_aa: CASGSVPEQYF

clone_size: .
d_call: TRBD1
j_call: TRBJ1-1
v_call: TRBV19
cdr3_nt: TGTGCCAGTAGTGAATACAGGGGGCGGGACACTGAAGCTTTCTTT
cdr3_aa: CASSEYRGRDTEAFF

clone_size: medium-sized
d_call: TRBD1
j_call: TRBJ2-7
v_call: TRBV11-2
cdr3_nt: TGTGCCAGCAGCCGCCTGGGACAGCGCGGAGAGCAGTACTTC
cdr3_aa: CASSRLGQRGEQYF

clone_size: .
d_call: .
j_call: TRBJ2-5
v_call: TRBV5-1
cdr3_nt: TGCGCCAGCAGCTCCTCGGAGGAGACCCAGTACTTC
cdr3_aa: CASSSSEETQYF

clone_size: .
d_call: .
j_call: TRBJ2-7
v_call: TRBV18
cdr3_nt: TGTGCCAGCTCACCTGGATACGAGCAGTACTTC
cdr3_aa: CASSPGYEQYF

clone_size: .
d_call: TRBD1
j_call: TRBJ2-1
v_call: TRBV2
cdr3_nt: TGTGCCAGCAGTGTAGAGGGGGCCGACAATGAGCAGTTCTTC
cdr3_aa: CASSVEGADNEQFF

clone_size: .
d_call: .
j_call: TRBJ2-7
v_call: TRBV18
cdr3_nt: TGTGCCAGCTCACCCCGGTACGTTGGTCTGTCTGAGAGGTCGGAGCAGTACTTC
cdr3_aa: CASSPRYVGLSERSEQYF

clone_size: few
d_call: .
j_call: TRBJ1-1
v_call: TRBV5-1
cdr3_nt: TGCGCCAGCAGCTTCGGTCGGAACTTGAACACTGAAGCTTTCTTT
cdr3_aa: CASSFGRNLNTEAFF

clone_size: .
d_call: .
j_call: TRBJ2-1
v_call: TRBV2
cdr3_nt: TGTGCCAGCAGTCGGGCGGGAAACGCCTACAATGAGCAGTTCTTC
cdr3_aa: CASSRAGNAYNEQFF

clone_size: few
d_call: TRBD1
j_call: TRBJ1-4
v_call: TRBV4-1
cdr3_nt: TGCGCCAGCAGACTCGGACAGGGGAATGAAAAACTGTTTTTT
cdr3_aa: CASRLGQGNEKLFF

clone_size: .
d_call: TRBD2
j_call: TRBJ2-3
v_call: TRBV9
cdr3_nt: TGTGCCAGCAGCGTCCCCTCGACTAGCGGGGGGCTGGGAGATACGCAGTATTTT
cdr3_aa: CASSVPSTSGGLGDTQYF

clone_size: .
d_call: .
j_call: TRBJ2-1
v_call: TRBV6-5
cdr3_nt: TGTGCCAGCAGTTCATATGCAGCCCAGTTCTTC
cdr3_aa: CASSSYAAQFF

clone_size: .
d_call: .
j_call: TRBJ1-5
v_call: TRBV7-3
cdr3_nt: TGTGCCAGCAGCTTAAGTGGCACCGGGCCCCAGCATTTT
cdr3_aa: CASSLSGTGPQHF

clone_size: once
d_call: .
j_call: TRBJ2-3
v_call: TRBV21-1
cdr3_nt: TGTGCCAGCAGCAAAGCGGGGGAGGGAGCGGGGACCCCGGGGTGTACGCAGTATTTT
cdr3_aa: CASSKAGEGAGTPGCTQYF

clone_size: .
d_call: .
j_call: TRBJ1-5
v_call: TRBV10-2
cdr3_nt: TGCGCCAGCAGTGACAGGTCTAGCAATCAGCCCCAGCATTTT
cdr3_aa: CASSDRSSNQPQHF

clone_size: .
d_call: .
j_call: TRBJ1-2
v_call: TRBV5-4
cdr3_nt: TGTGCCAGCAGCTTGCGAGGGTATAACTATGGCTACACCTTC
cdr3_aa: CASSLRGYNYGYTF

clone_size: .
d_call: .
j_call: TRBJ2-3
v_call: TRBV9
cdr3_nt: TGTGCCAGCAGCGCGATCTGGCAGGGGCGAGGTCTAGATACGCAGTATTTT
cdr3_aa: CASSAIWQGRGLDTQYF

clone_size: .
d_call: TRBD2
j_call: TRBJ2-4
v_call: TRBV10-3
cdr3_nt: TGTGCCATCAGTGAGTCAACTAGCGGGGGCCAAGGGATTCAGTACTTC
cdr3_aa: CAISESTSGGQGIQYF

clone_size: .
d_call: .
j_call: TRBJ1-4
v_call: TRBV11-2
cdr3_nt: TGTGCCAGCAACTCAAGGGGTTCTGCAACTAATGAAAAACTGTTTTTT
cdr3_aa: CASNSRGSATNEKLFF

clone_size: .
d_call: .
j_call: TRBJ1-2
v_call: TRBV6-5
cdr3_nt: TGTGCCAGCAGTTACGCACAGGCCCAAGGGGGCTACACCTTC
cdr3_aa: CASSYAQAQGGYTF

clone_size: .
d_call: TRBD1
j_call: TRBJ1-1
v_call: TRBV2
cdr3_nt: TGTGCCAGCAGTCGACAGGGGGCCAACACTGAAGCTTTCTTT
cdr3_aa: CASSRQGANTEAFF

clone_size: .
d_call: .
j_call: TRBJ1-2
v_call: TRBV18
cdr3_nt: TGTGCCAGCTCACTCCGACCGGAGAACTATGGCTACACCTTC
cdr3_aa: CASSLRPENYGYTF

clone_size: .
d_call: TRBD2
j_call: TRBJ2-5
v_call: TRBV7-2
cdr3_nt: TGTGCCAGCAGCTTATCCGGACTAGCGGGGGGGCGGGGCCAAGAGACCCAGTACTTC
cdr3_aa: CASSLSGLAGGRGQETQYF

clone_size: .
d_call: .
j_call: TRBJ2-5
v_call: TRBV2
cdr3_nt: TGTGCCAGCATCTTCTCCAGGGCCGGAGAGACCCAGTACTTC
cdr3_aa: CASIFSRAGETQYF

clone_size: .
d_call: .
j_call: TRBJ1-5
v_call: TRBV19
cdr3_nt: TGTGCCAGTAGCAGTCCTTTCCGGGACAAGGATCAGCCCCAGCATTTT
cdr3_aa: CASSSPFRDKDQPQHF

clone_size: .
d_call: TRBD1
j_call: TRBJ1-5
v_call: TRBV6-1
cdr3_nt: TGTGCCAGCAGTACTGACAGGGGAGGCAATCAGCCCCAGCATTTT
cdr3_aa: CASSTDRGGNQPQHF

clone_size: few
d_call: TRBD1
j_call: TRBJ1-2
v_call: TRBV7-9
cdr3_nt: TGTGCCAGCAGCCAAGAGACAGGGGGCTCTAACTATGGCTACACCTTC
cdr3_aa: CASSQETGGSNYGYTF

clone_size: .
d_call: .
j_call: TRBJ2-2
v_call: TRBV5-1
cdr3_nt: TGCGCCAGCAGCTTCCGACAGGCGAACACCGGGGAGCTGTTTTTT
cdr3_aa: CASSFRQANTGELFF